The clone carrying this T cell receptor (beta chain) was observed a handful of times. Antigen specificity is unknown. This specimen comes from a study of cytomegalovirus exposure and HLA in healthy donors. The study, taken as a whole, reports: Later on, a genetic analysis was performed. It linked a missense variant in DCLRE1C with V- and J-gene trimming of TCR beta. About 90% or about 30% of the time was how often most TCR beta V segments were productive, according to an earlier analysis. Per a later analysis, fewer than 20,000 TCR beta sequences showed association with HLA alleles at 0.05 false discovery rate. Some V segments could not be told apart, so they were left out, TRBV6-2 and TRBV6-3 among them.

CDR1 is SGHNT, CDR2 YYREEE, per germline (reference sequence). The V gene lost 3 bases and the J gene lost 2 bases, with 12 bases spanning the gap. The CDR3 has 14 residues. The PCR contained 60 Vbeta and 13 Jbeta primers. Here immunoSEQ multiplex PCR was the method, and the copy in TCRdb shows in-frame clones only, minus some. The repertoire has approximately 180,000 clones, 81% of them found once; the top ten carry approximately 1.8%. The TCR was taken from a man between 18 and 29 years old in good health and CMV-seronegative. Sequencing was performed on PBMCs. This chain uses TRBV5-4 with TRBJ2-7, with a weak D call TRBD1 (6 bases). CDR3 bases: TGTGCCAGCAGCTCCCGGGACACCACCTACGAGCAGTACTTC. Translating it yields CASSSRDTTYEQYF.